This T cell receptor (beta chain) was retrieved from a study of cytomegalovirus exposure and HLA in healthy donors. Study details: There were 85 million or so unique TCRs (from HLA-typed donors) in an early data release.

The PCR was carried out with 60 Vbeta primers and 13 Jbeta primers. The protocol was immunoSEQ multiplex PCR, while the TCRdb copy is restricted to in-frame clones and leaves out a portion. Of 100,000 to 150,000 clones in the sample, around 81% are singletons; the top ten hold about 0.71%. The table lists this clone with a count of one. This CDR3 has 13 amino acids. The germline V gene encodes CDR1 SQVTM and CDR2 ANQGSEA. Germline trimming cut 4 bases from V and 7 bases from J; bases unmatched to any gene: 4. The material sequenced was PBMCs. This TCR derives from a man aged 18 to 30 in good health and CMV-seronegative. The chain is built from TRBV29-1 and TRBJ2-2; 9 bases align to TRBD2. The CDR3 reads CSVVLRGGGELFF. In DNA form, the CDR3 reads TGCAGCGTTGTTTTGCGGGGGGGCGGGGAGCTGTTTTTT.